There are a few counts of the clone carrying this T cell receptor (beta chain). Trimming left V 1 base short and J 5 bases short, with 9 bases between. The CDR3 runs 13 residues. Germline V gene sequence: CDR1 PRHDT, CDR2 FYEKMQ (reference sequence). The data were produced by immunoSEQ multiplex PCR, yet TCRdb's version contains in-frame clones alone and is incomplete. The table shows around 99,000 clones, with approximately 90% occurring only once. This sample stems from a study of T cell responses to AZD1222 COVID-19 vaccine. Overall study: Timing groups of about 4 and about 12 weeks for second doses were pooled.

The chain joins TRBV13 to TRBJ2-7, with D perhaps TRBD2 (5 bases). Sequencing was performed on peripheral blood, taken on day 0 of AZD1222 vaccination. The sequence derives from an adult in good health. CDR3 in DNA: TGTGCCAGCAGCTTAGATGGGCGGGACGAGCAGTACTTC. Its protein product is CASSLDGRDEQYF.